Each of the 10 T cell receptor beta chains below was sequenced from the same sample in a study of tumor-infiltrating lymphocytes in localized non-small cell lung cancer (dated by TCRdb to the early 2020s). Libraries were made using the immunoSEQ multiplex PCR assay. Sourced from immuneACCESS, this table was stored by TCRdb with only in-frame sequences that have V and J called. A share of the clones is absent; for the studies checked, an unresolved V gene accounts for under half, and the remainder has no known explanation. The sample has around 24,000 clones on record, approximately 59% of them singletons. The ten most abundant clones make up roughly 5.4% of the sample. Sequenced: lung tumor tissue. The receptor set was obtained from a human donor with non-small cell lung cancer.

In this sample, this clone turned up a few times. The chain is built from TRBV29-1 and TRBJ1-1; D uncertain. The CDR3 loop spans 13 amino acids. V gave up 1 base and J gave up 1 base, with 7 bases separating them. Germline V gene data show CDR1 as SQVTM and CDR2 as ANQGSEA. CDR3: CSVEVGGNTEAFF. The CDR3 DNA is TGCAGCGTTGAAGTGGGTGGGAACACTGAAGCTTTCTTT.

V is TRBV4-1 and J is TRBJ2-3; D perhaps matches TRBD2 (5 bases). The CDR3 consists of 13 residues. Germline CDR1 is MGHRA and CDR2 is YSYEKL. V was clipped by 1 base and J by 5 bases, with 7 bases between them. The CDR3: CASSQAAGDTQYF. CDR3 bases: TGCGCCAGCAGCCAAGCGGCGGGAGATACGCAGTATTTT.

V gene TRBV23-1 combines with J gene TRBJ2-7; TRBD2 agrees at 10 bases. TRBV23-1 is an ORF, with its function uncertain. The V and J ends lost 0 bases and 2 bases, in that order; junction bases with no gene match: 1. The CDR3 totals 15 residues. The CDR3 region is CASSQSGTSAYEQYF. Written as DNA, the CDR3 is TGCGCCAGCAGTCAATCGGGGACTAGCGCCTACGAGCAGTACTTC.

The rearrangement joins TRBV7-9 to TRBJ2-2; no clear D. In germline, CDR1 is SEHNR, CDR2 FQNEAQ (reference sequence). V was cut by 1 base and J by 7 bases, with 13 bases left in between. CDR3 size: 15 residues. The CDR3 sequence is CASSLGLAENGELFF. The DNA of the CDR3 is TGTGCCAGCAGCTTAGGCTTGGCGGAAAACGGGGAGCTGTTTTTT.

This CDR3 reads CSARGDTDTQYF. The CDR3 DNA reads as TGCAGCGCCCGGGGGGACACAGATACGCAGTATTTT. The V call is TRBV29-1, the J call TRBJ2-3, with TRBD2 matching 7 bases. Unmatched junction bases numbered 3, after V lost 7 bases and J lost 2 bases. Germline V lookup: CDR1 SQVTM, CDR2 ANQGSEA. The CDR3 has 12 amino acids.

This clone was counted between two and nine times. Other DNA sequences in the same sample also yield this CDR3. The chain carries TRBV19 and TRBJ1-1; no reliable D call. The V end was cut by 3 bases, the J end by 1 base, with 9 bases between. Germline V CDR1 and CDR2: LNHDA, SQIVND (reference sequence). This CDR3 comprises 14 residues. This CDR3 is CASSIGYGNTEAFF. CDR3 nucleotides: TGTGCCAGTAGTATTGGTTACGGGAACACTGAAGCTTTCTTT.

The sample holds one count of this clone. This chain connects TRBV5-1 to TRBJ2-5, with D possibly being TRBD1 (7 bases). This CDR3 has 13 residues. Trimming shortened V by 4 bases and J by 2 bases, and 9 bases separated the two germline ends. Germline lookup yields CDR1 SGHRS and CDR2 YFSETQ. DNA of the CDR3: TGCGCCAGCAGCGCGGGACAGCAAGAGACCCAGTACTTC. Its protein product is CASSAGQQETQYF.

The chain couples TRBV7-9 to TRBJ2-7, with D perhaps TRBD1 or TRBD2 (6 bases each). The CDR3 is 16 residues long. Germline loops: CDR1 SEHNR, CDR2 FQNEAQ (reference sequence). Trimming pared 3 bases from V and 0 bases from J, leaving 15 bases between. The CDR3 spells CASSFWTAGDSYEQYF. The CDR3 nucleotides are TGTGCCAGCAGCTTTTGGACAGCGGGTGACTCCTACGAGCAGTACTTC.

The chain couples TRBV9 to TRBJ2-2; 8 positions match TRBD1. CDR3 length: 14 residues. Germline lookup yields CDR1 SGDLS and CDR2 YYNGEE. Losses at the gene ends were 8 bases for V and 0 bases for J; bases not matched to a gene: 3. DNA for the CDR3: TGTGCCAGTACGACAGGGGCGAACACCGGGGAGCTGTTTTTT. Translating gives CASTTGANTGELFF.

The V call is TRBV7-8, the J call TRBJ2-5; D ambiguous. CDR1 SGHVS and CDR2 FQNEAQ come from the germline V gene. The ends were cut back, 5 bases at V and 4 bases at J, with 11 bases in the middle. This CDR3 has 13 residues. In DNA form, the CDR3 reads TGTGCCAGCAGCCCCCTGCAAAGAGAGACCCAGTACTTC. Its translation: CASSPLQRETQYF.